A selection of T cell receptor beta chains follows, all from one sample in a study of naive and memory T cell subsets. TCRdb processed the 5' RACE reads anew with MiXCR; each CDR3 protein has one entry. This table holds 30,000 or so distinct CDR3 sequences, roughly a sixth found once. Receptors originate from a female donor in good health. Both conserved end residues are part of each CDR3. The D gene is left open where the match is weak. Not every row has a clone size; where given, it reads once, few, many or a size class.

d_gene: TRBD1
len: 15
j_gene: TRBJ2-7
v_gene: TRBV29-1
abundance: NA
CDR3aa: CSVVGKQGDPYEQYF
CDR3nt: TGCAGCGTGGTGGGGAAACAGGGGGACCCCTACGAGCAGTACTTC

d_gene: NA
len: 15
j_gene: TRBJ2-6
v_gene: TRBV28
abundance: NA
CDR3aa: CATQPASSGANVLTF
CDR3nt: TGTGCCACCCAACCGGCCAGCTCTGGGGCCAACGTCCTGACTTTC

d_gene: NA
len: 13
j_gene: TRBJ1-1
v_gene: TRBV4-2
abundance: few
CDR3aa: CASSQAVQTEAFF
CDR3nt: TGTGCCAGCAGCCAAGCCGTTCAGACTGAAGCTTTCTTT

d_gene: TRBD2
len: 15
j_gene: TRBJ2-7
v_gene: TRBV20-1
abundance: many
CDR3aa: CSARDLSGLAGKQYF
CDR3nt: TGCAGTGCTAGAGATCTCTCGGGACTAGCGGGGAAACAGTACTTC

d_gene: NA
len: 14
j_gene: TRBJ1-5
v_gene: TRBV25-1
abundance: NA
CDR3aa: CASSDGFDNQPQHF
CDR3nt: TGTGCCAGCAGTGACGGGTTCGACAATCAGCCCCAGCATTTT

d_gene: NA
len: 14
j_gene: TRBJ1-6
v_gene: TRBV18
abundance: NA
CDR3aa: CASSPGADNSPLHF
CDR3nt: TGTGCCAGCTCACCAGGGGCAGATAATTCACCCCTCCACTTT

d_gene: TRBD1
len: 16
j_gene: TRBJ2-7
v_gene: TRBV6-1
abundance: few
CDR3aa: CASSEMGTGGSYEQYF
CDR3nt: TGTGCCAGCAGTGAAATGGGCACAGGGGGTTCCTACGAGCAGTACTTC

d_gene: TRBD2
len: 14
j_gene: TRBJ2-5
v_gene: TRBV29-1
abundance: many
CDR3aa: CSVELGGRQETQYF
CDR3nt: TGCAGCGTTGAATTGGGGGGGAGGCAAGAGACCCAGTACTTC

d_gene: TRBD2
len: 16
j_gene: TRBJ2-5
v_gene: TRBV6-2/TRBV6-3
abundance: few
CDR3aa: CASSYELAGLKETQYF
CDR3nt: TGTGCCAGCAGTTACGAACTAGCGGGGTTAAAAGAGACCCAGTACTTC

d_gene: NA
len: 15
j_gene: TRBJ2-5
v_gene: TRBV6-1
abundance: NA
CDR3aa: CASSRRGEGSGTQYF
CDR3nt: TGTGCCAGCAGTCGACGCGGGGAAGGTAGCGGGACCCAGTACTTC

d_gene: TRBD2
len: 12
j_gene: TRBJ2-6
v_gene: TRBV20-1
abundance: few
CDR3aa: CSAGGGTNVLTF
CDR3nt: TGCAGTGCTGGGGGGGGTACCAACGTCCTGACTTTC

d_gene: TRBD2
len: 16
j_gene: TRBJ2-1
v_gene: TRBV7-2
abundance: NA
CDR3aa: CASSSRTSGVGYEQFF
CDR3nt: TGTGCCAGCAGCTCCCGGACTAGCGGGGTTGGTTATGAGCAGTTCTTC

d_gene: NA
len: 15
j_gene: TRBJ1-1
v_gene: TRBV6-1
abundance: NA
CDR3aa: CASSDRFGGATEAFF
CDR3nt: TGTGCCAGCAGTGATCGGTTCGGGGGTGCCACTGAAGCTTTCTTT

d_gene: NA
len: 14
j_gene: TRBJ2-7
v_gene: TRBV6-5
abundance: many
CDR3aa: CASRGAGGKYEQYF
CDR3nt: TGTGCCAGCAGAGGGGCCGGAGGGAAGTACGAGCAGTACTTC

d_gene: TRBD1
len: 17
j_gene: TRBJ1-2
v_gene: TRBV29-1
abundance: few
CDR3aa: CSVVRSARGATFYGYTF
CDR3nt: TGCAGCGTTGTAAGGTCGGCCAGGGGGGCTACCTTCTATGGCTACACCTTC

d_gene: NA
len: 18
j_gene: TRBJ2-1
v_gene: TRBV5-4
abundance: many
CDR3aa: CASSLAGGFGLERNEQFF
CDR3nt: TGTGCCAGCAGCTTGGCTGGCGGGTTCGGTCTGGAACGCAATGAGCAGTTCTTC

d_gene: TRBD1
len: 14
j_gene: TRBJ1-2
v_gene: TRBV29-1
abundance: many
CDR3aa: CSVEYRGTNYGYTF
CDR3nt: TGCAGCGTTGAATACAGGGGGACTAACTATGGCTACACCTTC

d_gene: NA
len: 15
j_gene: TRBJ1-2
v_gene: TRBV13
abundance: NA
CDR3aa: CASSLQGLDRYGYTF
CDR3nt: TGTGCCAGCAGCTTACAGGGCTTGGACCGCTATGGCTACACCTTC

d_gene: NA
len: 14
j_gene: TRBJ2-1
v_gene: TRBV20-1
abundance: medium-sized
CDR3aa: CSARPSKSYNEQFF
CDR3nt: TGCAGTGCTAGGCCCTCCAAGTCCTACAATGAGCAGTTCTTC

d_gene: NA
len: 13
j_gene: TRBJ1-1
v_gene: TRBV7-8
abundance: NA
CDR3aa: CASSLDSNTEAFF
CDR3nt: TGTGCCAGCAGCTTAGACTCAAACACTGAAGCTTTCTTT

d_gene: TRBD1
len: 13
j_gene: TRBJ1-3
v_gene: TRBV20-1
abundance: NA
CDR3aa: CSAPGQIGNTIYF
CDR3nt: TGCAGTGCTCCGGGACAGATTGGAAACACCATATATTTT

d_gene: TRBD1
len: 15
j_gene: TRBJ1-1
v_gene: TRBV18
abundance: once
CDR3aa: CASSPTMSRGPEAFF
CDR3nt: TGTGCCAGCTCACCAACGATGAGCAGGGGGCCTGAAGCTTTCTTT

d_gene: TRBD1
len: 14
j_gene: TRBJ2-7
v_gene: TRBV20-1
abundance: many
CDR3aa: CSARGDSSPYEQYF
CDR3nt: TGCAGTGCTAGGGGGGACAGCTCCCCCTACGAGCAGTACTTC

d_gene: NA
len: 12
j_gene: TRBJ2-7
v_gene: TRBV5-1
abundance: few
CDR3aa: CASSAGWYEQYF
CDR3nt: TGCGCCAGCAGCGCCGGGTGGTACGAGCAGTACTTC

d_gene: TRBD2
len: 18
j_gene: TRBJ2-1
v_gene: TRBV20-1
abundance: medium-sized
CDR3aa: CSARDIRTSLSSYNEQFF
CDR3nt: TGCAGTGCTAGAGATATCCGGACTAGCCTGAGCTCCTACAATGAGCAGTTCTTC

d_gene: NA
len: 13
j_gene: TRBJ2-7
v_gene: TRBV5-1
abundance: NA
CDR3aa: CASSLAEVYEQYF
CDR3nt: TGCGCCAGCAGCTTGGCCGAAGTATACGAGCAGTACTTC

d_gene: NA
len: 15
j_gene: TRBJ2-7
v_gene: TRBV7-5
abundance: few
CDR3aa: CISVPEDRTAYEQYF
CDR3nt: NA

d_gene: NA
len: 15
j_gene: TRBJ2-5
v_gene: TRBV12-3/TRBV12-4
abundance: NA
CDR3aa: CASTSGLTPLKTQYF
CDR3nt: TGTGCCAGCACCTCGGGACTTACTCCATTGAAGACCCAGTACTTC

d_gene: NA
len: 17
j_gene: TRBJ1-2
v_gene: TRBV20-1
abundance: many
CDR3aa: CSARYLPSGDAAYGYTF
CDR3nt: TGCAGTGCTAGATACCTGCCGTCCGGGGATGCCGCCTATGGCTACACCTTC

d_gene: NA
len: 15
j_gene: TRBJ1-1
v_gene: TRBV5-1
abundance: NA
CDR3aa: CASSPNGGVLTEAFF
CDR3nt: TGCGCCAGCAGCCCAAATGGCGGGGTACTCACTGAAGCTTTCTTT

d_gene: NA
len: 15
j_gene: TRBJ2-7
v_gene: TRBV11-3
abundance: many
CDR3aa: CASSASRAGFSEQYF
CDR3nt: TGTGCCAGCAGCGCCAGCCGGGCGGGGTTTAGCGAGCAGTACTTC

d_gene: TRBD1
len: 13
j_gene: TRBJ1-2
v_gene: TRBV11-2
abundance: few
CDR3aa: CASSWTGDLGYTF
CDR3nt: TGTGCCAGCAGCTGGACAGGGGATCTTGGCTACACCTTC

d_gene: NA
len: 12
j_gene: TRBJ1-5
v_gene: TRBV20-1
abundance: medium-sized
CDR3aa: CSATGSNQPQHF
CDR3nt: TGCAGTGCTACAGGTAGCAATCAGCCCCAGCATTTT

d_gene: NA
len: 13
j_gene: TRBJ2-5
v_gene: TRBV12-5
abundance: few
CDR3aa: CASRGQLQETQYF
CDR3nt: TGTGCTAGTCGGGGGCAGCTCCAAGAGACCCAGTACTTC

d_gene: TRBD2
len: 18
j_gene: TRBJ2-5
v_gene: TRBV18
abundance: few
CDR3aa: CASSLRTSGGARGETQYF
CDR3nt: TGTGCCAGCTCCCTACGGACTAGCGGGGGGGCTCGTGGAGAGACCCAGTACTTC

d_gene: TRBD1
len: 15
j_gene: TRBJ2-7
v_gene: TRBV6-5
abundance: NA
CDR3aa: CASSYGTGGAYEQYF
CDR3nt: TGTGCCAGCAGTTACGGGACAGGGGGGGCCTACGAGCAGTACTTC

d_gene: TRBD1
len: 17
j_gene: TRBJ2-7
v_gene: TRBV5-5
abundance: few
CDR3aa: CASSDARLRDRGREQYF
CDR3nt: TGTGCCAGCAGCGATGCCAGACTCCGGGACAGGGGGCGCGAGCAGTACTTC

d_gene: TRBD1
len: 14
j_gene: TRBJ1-6
v_gene: TRBV7-2
abundance: few
CDR3aa: CASSLDRAQPPLHF
CDR3nt: TGTGCCAGCAGCCTCGACAGGGCCCAGCCGCCCCTCCACTTT

d_gene: TRBD2
len: 15
j_gene: TRBJ2-5
v_gene: TRBV7-2
abundance: NA
CDR3aa: CASSTGTSGVGTQYF
CDR3nt: TGTGCCAGCAGCACCGGGACTAGCGGGGTTGGGACCCAGTACTTC

d_gene: NA
len: 12
j_gene: TRBJ2-7
v_gene: TRBV13
abundance: many
CDR3aa: CASSLRGGEQYF
CDR3nt: TGTGCCAGCAGCTTAAGGGGTGGCGAGCAGTACTTC

d_gene: NA
len: 13
j_gene: TRBJ1-1
v_gene: TRBV29-1
abundance: NA
CDR3aa: CSVEDVDSREAFF
CDR3nt: TGCAGCGTTGAAGATGTGGACAGCCGGGAGGCTTTCTTT

d_gene: TRBD1
len: 13
j_gene: TRBJ2-1
v_gene: TRBV6-5
abundance: NA
CDR3aa: CASSYGQGAEQFF
CDR3nt: TGTGCCAGCAGTTACGGACAGGGCGCCGAACAGTTCTTC

d_gene: TRBD1
len: 16
j_gene: TRBJ2-7
v_gene: TRBV7-9
abundance: NA
CDR3aa: CASSPRLGTGRYEQYF
CDR3nt: TGTGCCAGCAGCCCACGACTCGGGACAGGGCGCTACGAGCAGTACTTC

d_gene: NA
len: 16
j_gene: TRBJ2-3
v_gene: TRBV24-1
abundance: many
CDR3aa: CATSDRHSPDRNTQYF
CDR3nt: TGTGCCACCAGTGACCGACATTCCCCCGATCGCAATACGCAGTATTTT

d_gene: NA
len: 15
j_gene: TRBJ1-2
v_gene: TRBV4-1
abundance: many
CDR3aa: CASSQESLSNYGYTF
CDR3nt: TGCGCCAGCAGCCAAGAAAGTCTTTCTAACTATGGCTACACCTTC

d_gene: TRBD2
len: 15
j_gene: TRBJ2-5
v_gene: TRBV6-6
abundance: few
CDR3aa: CASRGSGGYQETQYF
CDR3nt: TGTGCCAGCAGGGGGTCGGGGGGGTACCAAGAGACCCAGTACTTC

d_gene: NA
len: 13
j_gene: TRBJ1-2
v_gene: TRBV18
abundance: many
CDR3aa: CASSPGHESGYTF
CDR3nt: TGTGCCAGCTCACCAGGGCATGAGAGTGGCTACACCTTC

d_gene: TRBD2
len: 18
j_gene: TRBJ2-5
v_gene: TRBV6-6
abundance: many
CDR3aa: CASSWGPPLAGFQETQYF
CDR3nt: TGTGCCAGCAGTTGGGGCCCCCCACTAGCGGGGTTCCAAGAGACCCAGTACTTC

d_gene: TRBD1
len: 15
j_gene: TRBJ1-2
v_gene: TRBV10-3
abundance: NA
CDR3aa: CAISDSIRTGYGYTF
CDR3nt: TGTGCCATCAGTGATAGTATCAGGACAGGGTATGGCTACACCTTC

d_gene: NA
len: 13
j_gene: TRBJ2-3
v_gene: TRBV10-3
abundance: NA
CDR3aa: CAISAEGTDTQYF
CDR3nt: TGTGCCATCAGTGCAGAGGGGACAGATACGCAGTATTTT

d_gene: NA
len: 14
j_gene: TRBJ2-1
v_gene: TRBV12-5
abundance: NA
CDR3aa: CASGLDGRYNEQFF
CDR3nt: TGTGCTAGTGGTCTAGACGGCCGCTACAATGAGCAGTTCTTC

d_gene: TRBD1
len: 14
j_gene: TRBJ1-5
v_gene: TRBV5-6
abundance: many
CDR3aa: CASSLRGRAQPQHF
CDR3nt: TGTGCCAGCAGCTTGAGGGGGCGCGCTCAGCCCCAGCATTTT

d_gene: NA
len: 15
j_gene: TRBJ2-5
v_gene: TRBV13
abundance: NA
CDR3aa: CASSLEMDSKETQYF
CDR3nt: TGTGCCAGCAGCTTAGAAATGGACAGTAAAGAGACCCAGTACTTC

d_gene: TRBD2
len: 14
j_gene: TRBJ2-5
v_gene: TRBV6-5
abundance: many
CDR3aa: CASRPGTISETQYF
CDR3nt: TGTGCCAGCAGGCCCGGGACTATAAGCGAGACCCAGTACTTC

d_gene: TRBD1
len: 18
j_gene: TRBJ1-6
v_gene: TRBV7-7
abundance: medium-sized
CDR3aa: CASSRKWTGEFHNSPLHF
CDR3nt: TGTGCCAGCAGCCGAAAATGGACAGGGGAGTTCCATAATTCACCCCTCCACTTT

d_gene: NA
len: 13
j_gene: TRBJ2-2
v_gene: TRBV6-2/TRBV6-3
abundance: NA
CDR3aa: CASSPRRTGELFF
CDR3nt: TGTGCCAGCAGTCCGCGACGTACCGGGGAGCTGTTTTTT

d_gene: TRBD1
len: 17
j_gene: TRBJ1-2
v_gene: TRBV5-1
abundance: few
CDR3aa: CASSSAGQGLRNYGYTF
CDR3nt: TGCGCCAGCAGCTCGGCGGGACAGGGTCTTCGGAACTATGGCTACACCTTC

d_gene: NA
len: 14
j_gene: TRBJ2-3
v_gene: TRBV3-1
abundance: few
CDR3aa: CASSQEAVTDTQYF
CDR3nt: TGTGCCAGCAGCCAAGAGGCAGTCACAGATACGCAGTATTTT

d_gene: NA
len: 14
j_gene: TRBJ1-5
v_gene: TRBV18
abundance: NA
CDR3aa: CASSFQGNNQPQHF
CDR3nt: TGTGCCAGCTCGTTTCAGGGGAACAATCAGCCCCAGCATTTT

d_gene: NA
len: 13
j_gene: TRBJ2-7
v_gene: TRBV5-1
abundance: NA
CDR3aa: CASRGGVSYEQYF
CDR3nt: TGCGCCAGCAGGGGGGGAGTCTCCTACGAGCAGTACTTC